This T cell receptor (beta chain) was identified in a study of naive and memory T cell subsets. Both TRBC1 and TRBC2 were covered by a beta constant-region primer of two equimolar oligonucleotides. One entry per CDR3 protein, called by TCRdb with MiXCR from the UMI-ligation and nested PCR reads. The sample consists of about 21,000 distinct CDR3 sequences, 9.5% to 12% of them appearing once. The V end lost 7 bases, the J end lost 2 bases, and 12 bases lay between the germline ends. Germline CDR1 is MDHEN and CDR2 is SYDVKM. The CDR3 is made up of 13 amino acids. CD4+ T cell IFNgamma after overnight CMV lysate exposure gave donor CMV status. This clonotype is judged medium-sized.

The sample was central memory CD8+ T cells from blood. The chain combines TRBV28 with TRBJ2-7; tentative D call: TRBD2 (5 bases). This sequence was found in a human donor in good health. CDR3 region: CASTLDGAYEQYF. CDR3 bases: TGTGCCAGCACCCTGGACGGGGCCTACGAGCAGTACTTC.